Shown below are 22 T cell receptor beta chains from a single sample sequenced in a study of monozygotic twins with inflammatory bowel disease. TCRdb re-called the 5' RACE reads and catalogs CDR3 proteins one per entry, DNA excluded. The data show approximately 340,000 distinct CDR3 sequences, and the top ten clones hold around 2%. Sequencing was performed on blood. All receptors derive from a human donor with ulcerative colitis or Crohn's disease, or a healthy co-twin of an affected twin (not recorded which).

This rearrangement joins TRBV5-1 to TRBJ2-1; as DNA is missing, the TRBD2 call by TCRdb cannot be tested. CDR3 length: 16 amino acids. Germline CDR1 reads SGHRS; CDR2 reads YFSETQ. CDR3 region: CASSRRGGLRYDEQFF. Full variable domain (outside the CDR3, taken from reference TRBV5-1 and TRBJ2-1): KAGVTQTPRYLIKTRGQQVTLSCSPISGHRSVSWYQQTPGQGLQFLFEYFSETQRNKGNFPGRFSGRQFSNSRSEMNVSTLELGDSALYLCASSRRGGLRYDEQFFGPGTRLTVL.

The V gene is TRBV27, the J gene TRBJ1-1; TCRdb's D call of TRBD1 is untestable without DNA. The CDR3 totals 14 residues. CDR1 is MNHEY, CDR2 SMNVEV, per germline (reference sequence). This CDR3 reads CASTPPRDGAEAFF.

V usage is TRBV28 and J usage is TRBJ2-2; as DNA is missing, the TRBD2 call by TCRdb cannot be tested. CDR3 length: 18 residues. Looked up from germline, CDR1 is MDHEN and CDR2 is SYDVKM. This CDR3 is CARPRAGGPWSLSGELFF.

CDR3 sequence: CASSMGTSVSGELFF. The J gene is TRBJ2-2, the V gene TRBV19; with no DNA, the TCRdb D assignment of TRBD2 cannot be verified. This CDR3 is built from 15 residues. Germline lookup yields CDR1 LNHDA and CDR2 SQIVND (reference sequence).

J is TRBJ1-2 and V is TRBV20-1; the TCRdb D gene call, TRBD1, has no DNA to confirm it. CDR1 DFQATT and CDR2 SNEGSKA come from the germline V gene (reference sequence). The CDR3 is made up of 12 amino acids. CDR3 sequence reads: CSARLGGDGYTF.

Here the CDR3 reads CASSREGTAGNYEQYF. This rearrangement joins TRBV19 to TRBJ2-7; the TCRdb D gene call, TRBD2, has no DNA to confirm it. CDR3 length equals 16 residues. The germline CDR1 and CDR2 sequences are LNHDA and SQIVND (reference sequence).

This rearrangement joins TRBV5-4 to TRBJ2-5; TCRdb outputs TRBD2, but without DNA this stays unchecked. Germline V gene data show CDR1 as SGHNT and CDR2 as YYREEE (reference sequence). This CDR3 region has 16 residues. The CDR3 sequence: CASSSNPSGSRETQYF.

V and J are TRBV5-1 and TRBJ1-2. Germline lookup yields CDR1 SGHRS and CDR2 YFSETQ. The CDR3 covers 13 residues. The CDR3 protein is CASSLALNYGYTF.

CDR3 amino acids: CASHWAGGMNTEAFF. The V and J genes are TRBV12-3 or TRBV12-4 and TRBJ1-1; the TCRdb call, TRBD1, lacks DNA for checking. The CDR3 covers 15 residues.

This chain links TRBV5-4 with TRBJ2-1; TCRdb selects TRBD1, and the lack of DNA leaves this call unchecked. This CDR3 contains 13 residues. The germline V gene encodes CDR1 SGHNT and CDR2 YYREEE (reference sequence). CDR3 protein: CASSLDGANEQFF.

V and J are TRBV28 and TRBJ1-1. Per the germline V gene, CDR1 is MDHEN and CDR2 is SYDVKM. This CDR3 spans 15 amino acids. CDR3: CASSLRHLEGTEAFF.

This chain connects TRBV20-1 to TRBJ2-1; TCRdb names TRBD2, which stays unverified in the absence of DNA. The CDR3 sequence is 18 residues long. Germline CDR1 and CDR2: DFQATT and SNEGSKA (reference sequence). This chain's CDR3 is CSAERTSGGTKRINEQFF.

This chain joins TRBV6-2 or TRBV6-3 and TRBJ2-7. Germline V gene lookup returns CDR1 MNHEY and CDR2 SVGEGT. The CDR3 runs 13 residues. CDR3 region: CASSYVGFGEQYF.

V usage is TRBV3-1 and J usage is TRBJ2-1; absent DNA, TCRdb's TRBD2 call cannot be checked. Germline lookup yields CDR1 LGHDT and CDR2 YNNKEL (reference sequence). The CDR3 totals 15 residues. The CDR3 region is CASSRGTSVGNEQFF.

The V call is TRBV12-3 or TRBV12-4, the J call TRBJ1-6. This CDR3 spans 15 amino acids. The CDR3 reads CASSLAGVGNSPLHF.

V is TRBV7-9 and J is TRBJ1-1; TCRdb calls TRBD1, which cannot be checked without DNA. The germline CDR1 and CDR2 sequences are SEHNR and FQNEAQ (reference sequence). CDR3 length: 12 amino acids. CDR3: CASSPGTAVAFF.

The chain recombines TRBV7-3 with TRBJ2-2. Germline values: CDR1 SGHTA, CDR2 FQGTGA. This CDR3 comprises 15 residues. CDR3 sequence reads: CASTLLAFEAGELFF.

V usage is TRBV5-1 and J usage is TRBJ2-1. This CDR3 spans 15 amino acids. From germline, CDR1 is SGHRS and CDR2 YFSETQ. The CDR3 sequence is CASSGEALGRNEQFF.

This chain joins TRBV5-1 and TRBJ2-1; with no DNA, the TCRdb D assignment of TRBD2 cannot be verified. CDR3 size: 15 residues. Germline CDR1 and CDR2: SGHRS and YFSETQ. CDR3 sequence: CASSVSGRAYNEQFF.

The chain combines TRBV4-3 with TRBJ2-2; there is no DNA to check the TCRdb D call of TRBD1. The CDR3 totals 16 residues. From germline, CDR1 is LGHNA and CDR2 YSLEER. The CDR3 reads CASSQGQGGNTGELFF.

The chain's CDR3 is CASSYSGLAGVAADTQYF. The V and J genes are TRBV6-5 and TRBJ2-3; there is no DNA to check the TCRdb D call of TRBD2. Germline loops: CDR1 MNHEY, CDR2 SVGAGI. The CDR3 totals 18 residues.

The genes are TRBV27 and TRBJ1-5; TCRdb calls TRBD1, which cannot be checked without DNA. This CDR3 spans 14 amino acids. Germline lookup yields CDR1 MNHEY and CDR2 SMNVEV (reference sequence). This chain's CDR3 is CASSLSGGDQPQHF.